The rows below give T cell receptor beta chains drawn from one sample of a study of cytomegalovirus exposure and HLA in healthy donors. Some clones are missing from TCRdb's copy, which holds only in-frame ones; the method was immunoSEQ multiplex PCR. Of around 200,000 clones listed, around 80% are singletons. The material sequenced was PBMCs. The receptors derive from a man aged 40-50 years in good health and CMV-seronegative. Each CDR3 is given with its conserved first and last residue. Each record gives: D gene, J gene, clone size, V gene, CDR3 DNA, CDR3 protein. A D gene is named only where the DNA matches it firmly. Only part of the rows carry a size: once, few, many, or a class if the clone is expanded.

- TRBJ1-5 - TRBV5-1 TGCGCCAGCAGCTTGGGGCAGAATCAGCCCCAGCATTTT CASSLGQNQPQHF
- TRBJ1-1 - TRBV7-2 TGTGCCAGCAGCACCGGACAGCCGGTCACTGAAGCTTTCTTT CASSTGQPVTEAFF
TRBD1 TRBJ2-1 - TRBV5-1 TGCGCCAGCAGCTTGGGGGGACAGGGTAGGAATGAGCAGTTCTTC CASSLGGQGRNEQFF
TRBD1 TRBJ1-2 - TRBV13 TGTGCCAGCAGCGACGCCTTAGGACAGGGGGCTCATGGCTACACCTTC CASSDALGQGAHGYTF
TRBD2 TRBJ2-2 - TRBV9 TGTGCCAGCAGCGTAGGACTAGCGGGAGGCACCGGGGAGCTGTTTTTT CASSVGLAGGTGELFF
- TRBJ1-6 - TRBV5-1 TGCGCCAGCAGCCCGGGAGTCGGGGGGCGGAATTCACCCCTCCACTTT CASSPGVGGRNSPLHF
TRBD1 TRBJ2-3 - TRBV7-8 TGTGCCAGCAGCTTTCGGGACAGGGGCACAGATACGCAGTATTTT CASSFRDRGTDTQYF
TRBD1 TRBJ1-1 - TRBV29-1 TGCAGCGTTGAAGATACCGACAGGGTCGGGTGGACTGAAGCTTTCTTT CSVEDTDRVGWTEAFF
TRBD1 TRBJ2-5 - TRBV5-1 TGCGCCAGCACGGACAGGGCGATGAGGGAGACCCAGTACTTC CASTDRAMRETQYF
- TRBJ2-7 - TRBV28 TGTGCCAGCAGTTTTTCAGGGAACTCCTACGAGCAGTACTTC CASSFSGNSYEQYF
- TRBJ1-2 - TRBV28 TGTGCCAGCTGGGCCGACTATGGCTACACCTTC CASWADYGYTF
TRBD1 TRBJ2-3 - TRBV2 TGTGCCAGCAGCTTGATACAGGGGGCTCCCACAGATACGCAGTATTTT CASSLIQGAPTDTQYF
TRBD2 TRBJ2-2 - TRBV27 TGTGCCAGCAGTTCGCTAGCGGGAGGTACCGGGGAGCTGTTTTTT CASSSLAGGTGELFF
TRBD1 TRBJ2-1 - TRBV25-1 TGTGCCAGCAAGGGGGCGGGCTCCTACAATGAGCAGTTCTTC CASKGAGSYNEQFF
- TRBJ2-5 - TRBV21-1 TGTGCCAGCAGCAAATCGTCCCAAAAGGGACTAGCGGGCACCAAAGAGACCCAGTACTTC CASSKSSQKGLAGTKETQYF
TRBD1 TRBJ2-2 - TRBV7-9 TGTGCCAGCACCCTAGCAGGGGGCGGAGGCGGGGAGCTGTTTTTT CASTLAGGGGGELFF
- TRBJ2-7 once TRBV5-1 TGCGCCAGCAGCTTCCGGGACACATCCTACGAGCAGTACTTC CASSFRDTSYEQYF
TRBD2 TRBJ2-6 - TRBV11-2 TGTGCCAGCAGCTCCGGGGGGGGCTGGGGGGCCAACGTCCTGACTTTC CASSSGGGWGANVLTF
TRBD2 TRBJ2-1 - TRBV11-2 TGTGCCAGCAGCCCGGGACTAGCGGGAGGTAATGAGCAGTTCTTC CASSPGLAGGNEQFF
- TRBJ2-7 - TRBV6-1 TGTGCCAGCAGTGAAGCTCCGTACTCCTACGAGCAGTACTTC CASSEAPYSYEQYF
- TRBJ2-3 - TRBV11-2 TGTGCCAGCAGCCCCAGGAGAGGGGGGGGGCAAGGAGATACGCAGTATTTT CASSPRRGGGQGDTQYF
TRBD2 TRBJ2-1 - TRBV9 TGTGCCAGCAGCGTAGCGGTAGCGGGGAGCTCCTACAATGAGCAGTTCTTC CASSVAVAGSSYNEQFF
- TRBJ2-7 - TRBV2 TGTGCCAGCCTCCCCGGAGGGTACTACGAGCAGTACTTC CASLPGGYYEQYF
- TRBJ2-6 - TRBV7-2 TGTGCCAGCAGCTTAGTGGTCTGGGGCTTTGGGGCCAACGTCCTGACTTTC CASSLVVWGFGANVLTF
- TRBJ1-3 - TRBV29-1 TGCAGCGTTGACTTGGGAAACACCATATATTTT CSVDLGNTIYF
TRBD2 TRBJ2-1 - TRBV7-3 TGTGCCAGCAGCCAGACTAGCGGAGATTACAATGAGCAGTTCTTC CASSQTSGDYNEQFF
- TRBJ1-1 - TRBV2 TGTGCCAGCCAAAAAGGAGGGCCGAACACTGAAGCTTTCTTT CASQKGGPNTEAFF
TRBD1 TRBJ1-1 - TRBV6-1 TGTGCCAGCAGTGGCACAGGGGGCCTGAACACTGAAGCTTTCTTT CASSGTGGLNTEAFF
- TRBJ1-1 - TRBV27 TGTGCCAGCAGGCCGACCTTGCAGGGAGGTGGCACTGAAGCTTTCTTT CASRPTLQGGGTEAFF
TRBD1 TRBJ1-1 - TRBV15 TGTGCCACCAGCAGTGGTCGGTGGGGACAGGGCTACACTGAAGCTTTCTTT CATSSGRWGQGYTEAFF
TRBD1 TRBJ1-1 - TRBV5-1 TGCGCCAGCAGATCACAGGGGATCACGAACACTGAAGCTTTCTTT CASRSQGITNTEAFF
- TRBJ2-3 few TRBV4-2 TGTGCCAGCAGCCAGGGGACACGGAACGAGGCGCAGTATTTT CASSQGTRNEAQYF
- TRBJ2-3 - TRBV9 TGTGCCAGCAGCGTAGGAGTAACAGATACGCAGTATTTT CASSVGVTDTQYF
- TRBJ1-4 - TRBV10-3 TGTGCCATCAGTGGAGTAGGTCAGGGAGGAAAACTGTTTTTT CAISGVGQGGKLFF
- TRBJ1-1 - TRBV19 TGTGCCAGTAGTATGGTGCCAGAAAGTAACACTGAAGCTTTCTTT CASSMVPESNTEAFF
TRBD1 TRBJ2-7 - TRBV6-7 TGTGCCAGCAGTTACTGCCGCCGGGGACAGGGGACCTACGAGCAGTACTTC CASSYCRRGQGTYEQYF
TRBD2 TRBJ2-3 - TRBV19 TGTGCCAGTAGTCCTAGCGGGGGGACAGATACGCAGTATTTT CASSPSGGTDTQYF
TRBD1 TRBJ2-7 - TRBV6-1 TGTGCCAGCAGTAGGACAGGGGGATACTACGAGCAGTACTTC CASSRTGGYYEQYF
TRBD1 TRBJ1-5 - TRBV2 TGTGCCAGCATGAGACAGGGGAATCAGCCCCAGCATTTT CASMRQGNQPQHF
TRBD2 TRBJ2-7 - TRBV15 TGTGCCACCAGCAGAGATTTGCTAGCGGCAATACCTAACGAGCAGTACTTC CATSRDLLAAIPNEQYF
- TRBJ2-5 - TRBV2 TGTGCCAGTCAAACCCGGGAGACCCAGTACTTC CASQTRETQYF
TRBD2 TRBJ2-5 - TRBV7-9 TGTGCCAGCAGTCGTAGGGAGGGGCGATCGGAGACCCAGTACTTC CASSRREGRSETQYF